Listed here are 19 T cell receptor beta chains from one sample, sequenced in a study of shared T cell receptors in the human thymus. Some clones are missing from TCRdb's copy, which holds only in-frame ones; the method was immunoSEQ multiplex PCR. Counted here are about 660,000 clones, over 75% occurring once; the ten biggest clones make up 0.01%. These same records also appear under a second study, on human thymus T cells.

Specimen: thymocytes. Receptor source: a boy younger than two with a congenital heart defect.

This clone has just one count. The CDR3 DNA is TGTGCCAGCAGACCACTAGCGGGTGAGCAGTTCTTC. Translation gives CASRPLAGEQFF. The rearrangement uses TRBV11-2 and TRBJ2-1, with TRBD2 identical over 9 bases. J gave up 9 bases and V 6 bases, and 3 bases lay outside the gene matches. CDR3 length: 12 amino acids. Germline CDR1 and CDR2: SGHAT and FQNNGV.

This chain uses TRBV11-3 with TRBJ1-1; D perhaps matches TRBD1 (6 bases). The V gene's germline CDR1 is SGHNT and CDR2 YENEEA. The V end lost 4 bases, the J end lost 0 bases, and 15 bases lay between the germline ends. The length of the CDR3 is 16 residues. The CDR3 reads CASSYSKGGMNTEAFF. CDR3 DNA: TGTGCCAGCAGCTACTCAAAAGGGGGAATGAACACTGAAGCTTTCTTT.

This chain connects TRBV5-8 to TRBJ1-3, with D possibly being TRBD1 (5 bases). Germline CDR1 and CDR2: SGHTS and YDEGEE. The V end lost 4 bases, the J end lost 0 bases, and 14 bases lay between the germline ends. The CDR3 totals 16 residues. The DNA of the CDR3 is TGTGCCAGCAGCCCGGACGGGACTTTCTCTGGAAACACCATATATTTT. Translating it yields CASSPDGTFSGNTIYF.

The CDR3 sequence is CASSFSGRGDGTQYF. The CDR3 DNA reads as TGTGCCAGTAGCTTTAGCGGGAGGGGGGACGGTACGCAGTATTTT. The chain carries TRBV19 and TRBJ2-3; TRBD2 matches at 11 bases. With 6 bases clipped from V and 8 bases from J, the junction kept 10 bases outside the gene matches. Germline V gene lookup returns CDR1 LNHDA and CDR2 SQIVND (reference sequence). The CDR3 has 15 residues.

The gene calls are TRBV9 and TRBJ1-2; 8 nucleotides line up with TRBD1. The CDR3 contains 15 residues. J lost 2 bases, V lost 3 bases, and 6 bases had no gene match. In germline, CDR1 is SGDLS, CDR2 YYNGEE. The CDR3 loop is CASSGPTGDNYGYTF. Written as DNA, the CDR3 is TGTGCCAGCAGCGGGCCGACAGGGGACAACTATGGCTACACCTTC. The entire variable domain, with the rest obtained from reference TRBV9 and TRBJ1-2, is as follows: DSGVTQTPKHLITATGQRVTLRCSPRSGDLSVYWYQQSLDQGLQFLIQYYNGEERAKGNILERFSAQQFPDLHSELNLSSLELGDSALYFCASSGPTGDNYGYTFGSGTRLTVV.

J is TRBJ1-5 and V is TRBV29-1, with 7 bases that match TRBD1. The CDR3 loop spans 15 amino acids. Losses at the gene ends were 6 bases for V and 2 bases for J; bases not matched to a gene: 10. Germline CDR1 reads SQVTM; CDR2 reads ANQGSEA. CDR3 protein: CSVALTGPRNQPQHF. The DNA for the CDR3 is TGCAGCGTAGCCCTGACAGGGCCTCGCAATCAGCCCCAGCATTTT.

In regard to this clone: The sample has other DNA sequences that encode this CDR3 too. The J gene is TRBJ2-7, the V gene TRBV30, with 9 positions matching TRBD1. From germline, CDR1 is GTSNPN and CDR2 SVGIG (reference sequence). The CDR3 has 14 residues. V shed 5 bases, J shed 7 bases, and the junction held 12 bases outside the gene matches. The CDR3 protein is CAWDKLQGAGEQYF. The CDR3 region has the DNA TGTGCCTGGGATAAATTACAGGGGGCGGGGGAGCAGTACTTC.

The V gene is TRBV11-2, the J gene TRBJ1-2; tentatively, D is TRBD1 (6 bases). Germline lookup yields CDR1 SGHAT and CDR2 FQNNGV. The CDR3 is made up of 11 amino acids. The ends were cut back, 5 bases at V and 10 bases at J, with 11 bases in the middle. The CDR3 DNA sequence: TGTGCCAGCAGCCTCCACAGGGACTACACCTTC. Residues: CASSLHRDYTF.

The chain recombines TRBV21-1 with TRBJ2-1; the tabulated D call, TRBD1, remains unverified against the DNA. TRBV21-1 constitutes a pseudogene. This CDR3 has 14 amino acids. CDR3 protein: CASSKGRTGNEQFF. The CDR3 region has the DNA TGTGCCAGCAGCAAGGGGAGGACAGGCAATGAGCAGTTCTTC.

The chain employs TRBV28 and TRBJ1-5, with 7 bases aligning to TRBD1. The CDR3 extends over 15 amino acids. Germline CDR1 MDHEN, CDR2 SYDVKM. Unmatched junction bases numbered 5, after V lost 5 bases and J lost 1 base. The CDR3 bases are TGTGCCAGCAGTCGGGACAGAACGAGCAATCAGCCCCAGCATTTT. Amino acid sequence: CASSRDRTSNQPQHF.

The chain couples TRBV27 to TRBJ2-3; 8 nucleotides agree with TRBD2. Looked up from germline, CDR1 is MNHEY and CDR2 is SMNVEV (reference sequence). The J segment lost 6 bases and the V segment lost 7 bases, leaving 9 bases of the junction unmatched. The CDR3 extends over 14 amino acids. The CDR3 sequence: CASTLRREDDTQYF. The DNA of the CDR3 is TGTGCCAGCACCCTTCGGCGGGAGGACGATACGCAGTATTTT.

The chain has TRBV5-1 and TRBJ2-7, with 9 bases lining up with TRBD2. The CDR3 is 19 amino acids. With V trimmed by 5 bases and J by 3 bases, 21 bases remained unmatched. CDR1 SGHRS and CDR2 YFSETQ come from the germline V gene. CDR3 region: CASRDGWEREVTSLYEQYF. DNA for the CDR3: TGCGCCAGCAGGGATGGCTGGGAGCGGGAGGTTACCTCCCTCTACGAGCAGTACTTC.

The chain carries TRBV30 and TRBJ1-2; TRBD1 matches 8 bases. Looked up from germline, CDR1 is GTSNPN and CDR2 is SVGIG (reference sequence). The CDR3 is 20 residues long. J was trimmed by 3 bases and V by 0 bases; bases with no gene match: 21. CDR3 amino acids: CAWSVRMRWQGASGHYGYTF. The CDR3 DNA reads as TGTGCCTGGAGTGTACGAATGCGGTGGCAGGGGGCGAGTGGACACTATGGCTACACCTTC.

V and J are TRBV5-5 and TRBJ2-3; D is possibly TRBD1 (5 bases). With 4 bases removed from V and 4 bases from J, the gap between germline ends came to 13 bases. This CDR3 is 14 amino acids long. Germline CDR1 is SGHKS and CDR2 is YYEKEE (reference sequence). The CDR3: CASSAPGNADTQYF. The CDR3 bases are TGTGCCAGCAGCGCCCCAGGGAACGCAGATACGCAGTATTTT. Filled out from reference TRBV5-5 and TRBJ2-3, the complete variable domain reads DAGVTQSPTHLIKTRGQQVTLRCSPISGHKSVSWYQQVLGQGPQFIFQYYEKEERGRGNFPDRFSARQFPNYSSELNVNALLLGDSALYLCASSAPGNADTQYFGPGTRLTVL.

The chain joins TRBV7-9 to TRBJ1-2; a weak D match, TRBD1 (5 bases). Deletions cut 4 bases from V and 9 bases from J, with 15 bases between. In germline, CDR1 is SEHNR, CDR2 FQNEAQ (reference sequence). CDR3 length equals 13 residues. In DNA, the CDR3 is TGTGCCAGCAGCTGGGGCCGCGGGGAGAGCTACACCTTC. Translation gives CASSWGRGESYTF. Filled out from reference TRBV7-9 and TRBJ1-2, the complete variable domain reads DTGVSQNPRHKITKRGQNVTFRCDPISEHNRLYWYRQTLGQGPEFLTYFQNEAQLEKSRLLSDRFSAERPKGSFSTLEIQRTEQGDSAMYLCASSWGRGESYTFGSGTRLTVV.

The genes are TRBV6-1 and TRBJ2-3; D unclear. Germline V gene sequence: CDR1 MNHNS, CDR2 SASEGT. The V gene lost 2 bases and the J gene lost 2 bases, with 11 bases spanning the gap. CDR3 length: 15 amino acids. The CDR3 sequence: CASSELKADTDTQYF. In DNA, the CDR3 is TGTGCCAGCAGTGAATTGAAGGCGGACACAGATACGCAGTATTTT.

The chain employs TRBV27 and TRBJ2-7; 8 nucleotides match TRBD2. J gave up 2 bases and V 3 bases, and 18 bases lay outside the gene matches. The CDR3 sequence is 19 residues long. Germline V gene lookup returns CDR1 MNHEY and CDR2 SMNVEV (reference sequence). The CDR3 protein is CASSFILETSVRGPYEQYF. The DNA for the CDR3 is TGTGCCAGCAGTTTCATCTTAGAGACTAGCGTACGAGGTCCCTACGAGCAGTACTTC.

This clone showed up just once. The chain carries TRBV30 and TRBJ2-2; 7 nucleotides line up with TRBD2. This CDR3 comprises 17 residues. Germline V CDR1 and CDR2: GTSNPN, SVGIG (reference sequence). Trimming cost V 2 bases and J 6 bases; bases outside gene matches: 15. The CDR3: CAWSFPWGGGVAGELFF. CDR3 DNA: TGTGCCTGGAGTTTCCCCTGGGGGGGTGGAGTGGCCGGGGAGCTGTTTTTT.

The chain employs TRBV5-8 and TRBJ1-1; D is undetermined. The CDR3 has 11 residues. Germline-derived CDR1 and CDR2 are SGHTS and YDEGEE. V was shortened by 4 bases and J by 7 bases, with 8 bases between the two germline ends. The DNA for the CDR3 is TGTGCCAGCAGCCCCAGGATTGAAGCTTTCTTT. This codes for CASSPRIEAFF.